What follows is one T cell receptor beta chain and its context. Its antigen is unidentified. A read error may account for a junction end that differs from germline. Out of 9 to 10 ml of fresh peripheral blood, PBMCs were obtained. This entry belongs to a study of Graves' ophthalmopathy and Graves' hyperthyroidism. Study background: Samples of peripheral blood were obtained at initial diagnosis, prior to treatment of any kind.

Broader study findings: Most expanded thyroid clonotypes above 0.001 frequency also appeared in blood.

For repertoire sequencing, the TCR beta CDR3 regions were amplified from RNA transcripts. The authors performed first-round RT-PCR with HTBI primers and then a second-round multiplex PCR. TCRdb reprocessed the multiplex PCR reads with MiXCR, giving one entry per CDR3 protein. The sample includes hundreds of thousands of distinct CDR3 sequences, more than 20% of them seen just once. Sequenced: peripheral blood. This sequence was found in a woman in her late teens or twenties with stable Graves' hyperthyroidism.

The CDR3 coding sequence is TGCGCCAGCAGCCAGAGGAGGCTGGGTGACTATGGCTACACCTTC. Translating it yields CASSQRRLGDYGYTF. This sequence joins TRBV7-2 and TRBJ1-2, with D uncertain. Germline V gives CDR1 SGHTA, CDR2 FQGNSA. The CDR3 has 15 amino acids.